These 16 T cell receptor beta chains originate from one sample sequenced in a study of blood T cell repertoires in COVID-19. Repertoires were generated with immunoSEQ multiplex PCR, while TCRdb's copy carries only in-frame clones and drops some. This table holds approximately 140,000 clones, about four fifths found once. The sample consisted of peripheral blood. The receptors were sampled from a human donor with acute or convalescent COVID-19. The donor label of this sample is uncertain.

The CDR3 DNA follows: TGTGCCAGCAGCTTTCCAGGGGGCTTTGGAAACACCATATATTTT. Its protein product is CASSFPGGFGNTIYF. The chain links TRBV5-6 to TRBJ1-3; 8 positions agree with TRBD1. The V gene's germline CDR1 is SGHDT and CDR2 YYEEEE. The junction had 4 bases not matched to a gene; V was cut back by 2 bases and J by 3 bases. The CDR3 runs 15 residues.

This CDR3 reads CAWSVGLAGGNEQFF. CDR3 nucleotides: TGTGCCTGGAGTGTAGGTCTAGCGGGGGGTAATGAGCAGTTCTTC. The V and J genes are TRBV30 and TRBJ2-1; 11 nucleotides line up with TRBD2. The CDR3 loop spans 15 amino acids. Unmatched junction bases numbered 5, after V lost 0 bases and J lost 7 bases. Germline values: CDR1 GTSNPN, CDR2 SVGIG (reference sequence).

The chain has TRBV6-1 and TRBJ1-1, with unresolved D. CDR1 MNHNS and CDR2 SASEGT come from the germline V gene. With 3 bases removed from V and 4 bases from J, the gap between germline ends came to 6 bases. The CDR3 is 12 residues long. The CDR3 loop is CASSELITEAFF. Here the CDR3 DNA reads TGTGCCAGCAGTGAGTTAATCACTGAAGCTTTCTTT.

This chain uses TRBV5-4 with TRBJ2-3; D is ambiguous. This CDR3 comprises 13 residues. V was trimmed by 4 bases and J by 8 bases, leaving 14 bases between them. Germline-derived CDR1 and CDR2 are SGHNT and YYREEE (reference sequence). The CDR3 nucleotides are TGTGCCAGCAGCCCTTACGTTGGAGCTACGCAGTATTTT. Its protein product is CASSPYVGATQYF.

A few counts support this clone. The chain combines TRBV7-2 with TRBJ1-1; 7 nucleotides match TRBD1. Germline V gene sequence: CDR1 SGHTA, CDR2 FQGNSA. The CDR3 is made up of 16 amino acids. Losses at the gene ends were 4 bases for V and 4 bases for J; bases not matched to a gene: 12. The DNA for the CDR3 is TGTGCCAGCAGCTCCGACCGACAGGGAGTAGGCACTGAAGCTTTCTTT. It is translated as CASSSDRQGVGTEAFF.

The V and J genes are TRBV10-1 and TRBJ1-2; D not resolved. This CDR3 contains 18 residues. V was pared by 10 bases and J by 5 bases, with 32 bases between. Germline assignment: CDR1 WNHNN and CDR2 SYGVQD (reference sequence). This chain's CDR3 is CATNPTAGSRDGVYGYTF. CDR3 coding DNA: TGCGCCACCAACCCCACCGCTGGGTCTCGGGATGGGGTTTATGGCTACACCTTC.

The chain couples TRBV4-2 to TRBJ1-5; D is unclear. Trimming removed 0 bases from V and 4 bases from J, with 4 bases in between. Germline values: CDR1 LGHNA, CDR2 YNFKEQ. This CDR3 region has 13 residues. The CDR3 region is CASSQDPNQPQHF. DNA for the CDR3: TGTGCCAGCAGCCAAGATCCGAATCAGCCCCAGCATTTT.

The rearrangement uses TRBV5-1 and TRBJ2-1; 8 bases are shared with TRBD2. This CDR3 region has 17 residues. The germline V gene has CDR1 SGHRS and CDR2 YFSETQ. Losses at the gene ends were 4 bases for V and 1 base for J; bases not matched to a gene: 10. DNA of the CDR3: TGCGCCAGCAGCCCGATAGCGGGGCGAGGGTCCTACAATGAGCAGTTCTTC. The encoded protein is CASSPIAGRGSYNEQFF.

The rearrangement joins TRBV2 to TRBJ2-1; 8 bases map to TRBD1. The CDR3 contains 14 residues. Germline CDR1 SNHLY, CDR2 FYNNEI. Trimming took 7 bases from V and 3 from J; bases not matched to a gene: 5. The CDR3 DNA sequence: TGTGCCAGCACCCGGGACAGGTACTACAATGAGCAGTTCTTC. It specifies CASTRDRYYNEQFF.

This chain uses TRBV2 with TRBJ1-6; 7 bases map to TRBD1. Per germline, CDR1 SNHLY and CDR2 FYNNEI. Trimming at V came to 7 bases and at J to 11 bases, leaving 8 bases not matched to a gene. The CDR3 totals 13 residues. The CDR3 nucleotides read TGTGCCAGCACTATAGGGGGCCGGCCACCCCTCCACTTT. It specifies CASTIGGRPPLHF.

The chain employs TRBV18 and TRBJ2-2, with 8 bases identical to TRBD2. Per the germline V gene, CDR1 is KGHSH and CDR2 is LQKENI. The CDR3 totals 16 residues. Germline trimming cut 6 bases from V and 0 bases from J; bases unmatched to any gene: 6. The CDR3 reads CASSRGGPSNTGELFF. The CDR3 DNA follows: TGTGCCAGCTCTCGCGGGGGGCCATCGAACACCGGGGAGCTGTTTTTT.

Written as DNA, the CDR3 is TGTGCCAGCAGCTTACTCTTCAGCGGGGGCCTGGGGGAGCAGTTCTTC. Translated: CASSLLFSGGLGEQFF. The chain carries TRBV7-9 and TRBJ2-1; 8 bases match TRBD2. V lost 2 bases and J lost 10; bases outside the gene matches: 13. This CDR3 has 16 residues. CDR1 SEHNR and CDR2 FQNEAQ come from the germline V gene (reference sequence).

This clone has only one observation. The chain links TRBV7-2 to TRBJ2-7; D gene ambiguous. The CDR3 extends over 15 amino acids. The ends were cut back, 1 base at V and 1 base at J, with 11 bases in the middle. The germline CDR1 and CDR2 sequences are SGHTA and FQGNSA. The CDR3 here is CASSLVELVSYEQYF. The CDR3 DNA is TGTGCCAGCAGCTTAGTAGAACTGGTTTCCTACGAGCAGTACTTC.

This sequence joins TRBV4-1 and TRBJ2-5; possible D gene TRBD1, 5 bases. Germline values: CDR1 MGHRA, CDR2 YSYEKL. CDR3 length equals 18 residues. Trimming left V 4 bases short and J 1 base short, with 22 bases between. For the CDR3, the DNA is TGCGCCAGCAGCCGAGAACCAGACAGCACCGCGATCCAAGAGACCCAGTACTTC. It specifies CASSREPDSTAIQETQYF.

The chain uses TRBV5-1 and TRBJ1-4; no clear D gene. With 4 bases removed from V and 0 bases from J, the gap between germline ends came to 13 bases. Germline loops: CDR1 SGHRS, CDR2 YFSETQ. The CDR3 is 16 amino acids. The CDR3 reads CASSPADTPTNEKLFF. The DNA of the CDR3 is TGCGCCAGCAGCCCGGCTGACACACCAACTAATGAAAAACTGTTTTTT.

This clone occurred a few times. This chain links TRBV5-1 with TRBJ1-2, with 7 positions matching TRBD1. The V and J ends lost 4 bases and 0 bases, in that order; junction bases with no gene match: 3. The CDR3 consists of 14 residues. The V gene's germline CDR1 is SGHRS and CDR2 YFSETQ. For the CDR3, the DNA is TGCGCCAGCAGCGCGGGACAGCCTAACTATGGCTACACCTTC. This sequence encodes CASSAGQPNYGYTF.